The clone carrying this T cell receptor (beta chain) was picked up a small number of times. TCR beta CDR3 amplification used RNA transcripts. Investigators did first-round RT-PCR with HTBI primers, then second-round multiplex PCR. MiXCR was run by TCRdb on the multiplex PCR reads, yielding one entry per CDR3 protein. The sample consists of some 360,000 distinct CDR3 sequences, about a sixth of them appearing once. The data are from a study of Graves' ophthalmopathy and Graves' hyperthyroidism. V was shortened by 2 bases and J by 2 bases, with 13 bases between the two germline ends. In germline, CDR1 is SGHKS, CDR2 YYEKEE (reference sequence). This CDR3 is 15 amino acids long.

The clonotype was recovered from an adult woman with stable Graves' hyperthyroidism. The gene calls are TRBV5-5 and TRBJ1-2; D remains ambiguous. Sequencing input: peripheral blood. Written as DNA, the CDR3 is TGTGCCAGCAGCTTTTCTATCTCTGACAACTATGGCTACACCTTC. Protein: CASSFSISDNYGYTF.